This T cell receptor beta chain was recorded in a study of OX40 agonist ivuxolimab in advanced cancers. On the study more broadly: People who had prior anti-PD-1, anti-PD-L1 or anti-CTLA-4 therapy could take part, and approximately 44% had some.

Profiled with immunoSEQ multiplex PCR; TCRdb holds only in-frame clones, not every one. The table shows about 60,000 clones, with over 90% occurring only once. Individuals having autoimmune disease history or systemic immunosuppression were not enrolled. Samples were taken at baseline and on day 1 of cycles 4 and 7. Remarks on this clone: Antigen specificity is unknown.

Germline lookup yields CDR1 SGHVS and CDR2 FNYEAQ. The V end lost 5 bases, the J end lost 2 bases, and 10 bases lay between the germline ends. The CDR3 length is 13 residues. Study-wide points: No determination was made of the antigen specificity of the expanded peripheral T cells.

The clonotype originates from an adult with an advanced solid tumor such as melanoma, head and neck, liver or kidney cancer. The chain recombines TRBV7-6 with TRBJ2-7; D uncertain. The source was CD4+ or CD8+ T cells sorted from blood, collected in a trial of the OX40 agonist ivuxolimab. CDR3 region: CASSPDGAYEQYF. CDR3 nucleotide sequence: TGTGCCAGCAGCCCCGACGGAGCCTACGAGCAGTACTTC.